This TCR beta chain is from a study of radiation and T cells in renal cell carcinoma. Generated by immunoSEQ multiplex PCR, the TCRdb table keeps only in-frame clones and is missing some. The table records fewer than 200,000 clones, 88% of them present only once. Time point denoted: blood 4 weeks post-SBRT, at nephrectomy. Documented treatment: 15 Gy SBRT to primary tumor, nephrectomy 4 weeks later. This clone was observed once. Per the germline V gene, CDR1 is SGHNT and CDR2 is YYREEE (reference sequence). The CDR3 is 15 residues long. V lost 5 bases and J lost 0, with 9 bases in between. The origin of this receptor is a woman aged 45-65 years with renal cell carcinoma. The J gene is TRBJ1-6, the V gene TRBV5-4; D gene unclear. The starting material was blood, obtained from a patient whose treatment included radiotherapy and nephrectomy. CDR3 in DNA: TGTGCCAGCAGTCCCGGCGGCTCCTATAATTCACCCCTCCACTTT. Translated: CASSPGGSYNSPLHF.